A single sample gave rise to the 17 T cell receptor beta chains below, sequenced in a study of CD8 T cells in ankylosing spondylitis (dated by TCRdb to the late 2010s). What the research found in general, with its limitations: A TCR beta motif of roughly 8 highly homologous amino acid variants appeared characteristic of blood from ankylosing spondylitis patients.

Libraries were constructed by 5' RACE. Sequencing used an Illumina HiSeq 2500. TCRdb reprocessing: public reads trimmed at Q25 with fastp, clones called with MiXCR, in-frame beta chains kept. Rows merge per CDR3 protein into single entries with the most common DNA and genes. This sample comprises more than 500,000 distinct CDR3 sequences, roughly 5.3% of them detected only once. Roughly 3.3% of the sample lies in the top ten. The antigens for these receptors are not known. The sequenced material came from blood, either unsorted or a sorted T cell fraction (not recorded which). Receptor source: a male donor with ankylosing spondylitis.

The V call is TRBV4-1, the J call TRBJ2-5; D is ambiguous. Trimming shortened V by 2 bases and J by 3 bases, and 10 bases separated the two germline ends. The CDR3 is made up of 14 amino acids. CDR1 is MGHRA and CDR2 is YSYEKL in the germline V gene. In DNA, the CDR3 is TGCGCCAGCAGCCAACCTAAAACAAAAGAGACCCAGTACTTC. This codes for CASSQPKTKETQYF.

This clonotype was counted between two and nine times. The chain carries TRBV7-9 and TRBJ2-5; tentatively, D is TRBD1 or TRBD2 (5 bases each). Germline CDR1 is SEHNR and CDR2 is FQNEAQ (reference sequence). Trimming stripped 5 bases from V and 5 bases from J, with 15 bases between. The length of the CDR3 is 14 residues. The CDR3 region is CASSEIKGTETQYF. CDR3 nucleotides: TGTGCCAGCAGCGAAATTAAGGGGACGGAGACCCAGTACTTC. The whole variable domain, remainder taken from reference TRBV7-9 and TRBJ2-5, is DTGVSQNPRHKITKRGQNVTFRCDPISEHNRLYWYRQTLGQGPEFLTYFQNEAQLEKSRLLSDRFSAERPKGSFSTLEIQRTEQGDSAMYLCASSEIKGTETQYFGPGTRLLVL.

This clonotype has a handful of counts. This chain joins TRBV5-1 and TRBJ2-7; possible D gene TRBD2, 6 bases. The CDR3 runs 14 residues. The V end was cut by 0 bases, the J end by 5 bases, with 12 bases between. Germline V lookup: CDR1 SGHRS, CDR2 YFSETQ. DNA for the CDR3: TGCGCCAGCAGCTTGGAAGGAGGGACGGACGAGCAGTACTTC. The encoded protein is CASSLEGGTDEQYF.

This clonotype was seen repeatedly, ten times or more. The rearrangement links TRBV6-1 to TRBJ2-2; TRBD2 is a possible D gene (7 bases). The CDR3 consists of 16 residues. The germline V gene has CDR1 MNHNS and CDR2 SASEGT. Deletions cut 7 bases from V and 4 bases from J, with 19 bases between. The CDR3 DNA sequence: TGTGCCAGCACCACGGGGGCGGGAGTGAGCACCGGGGAGCTGTTTTTT. This codes for CASTTGAGVSTGELFF.

A word on this clonotype: It may be a read error: a sequence one base away is much more abundant. This rearrangement joins TRBV4-2 to TRBJ2-5, with 13 bases aligning to TRBD2. The CDR3 runs 15 residues. Germline values: CDR1 LGHNA, CDR2 YNFKEQ. CDR3 sequence (DNA): TGTGCCAGCAGCCAGGGACTAGCGGGGATAGAGACCCGGTACTTC. It is translated as CASSQGLAGIETRYF.

This clonotype was counted many times. The junction shows a germline mismatch at one end, possibly a read error. The chain employs TRBV20-1 and TRBJ1-2; D not resolved. From germline, CDR1 is DFQATT and CDR2 SNEGSKA (reference sequence). The CDR3 extends over 12 amino acids. The CDR3 coding sequence is TGCAGTGCCAGAGTATCTAACTATGGCTACACCTTC. Amino acids: CSARVSNYGYTF.

This clonotype was counted many times. The chain has TRBV20-1 and TRBJ1-1; D gene unclear. The CDR3 length is 14 residues. Germline CDR1 DFQATT, CDR2 SNEGSKA (reference sequence). V lost 2 bases to trimming and J lost 4 bases, with 14 bases between them. CDR3 bases: TGCAGTGCTAGAAAACAAGGGCAGACCACTGAAGCTTTCTTT. Its protein is CSARKQGQTTEAFF.

This clonotype was recorded many times. V usage is TRBV29-1 and J usage is TRBJ1-1; TRBD1 might be the D (5 bases). Trimming removed 8 bases from V and 8 bases from J, with 18 bases in between. Per germline, CDR1 SQVTM and CDR2 ANQGSEA. The length of the CDR3 is 12 residues. In DNA, the CDR3 is TGCAGCACAACCTCTGGGACGGCCGAAGCTTTCTTT. This translates into CSTTSGTAEAFF.

This clonotype was picked up a small number of times. The rearrangement links TRBV3-1 to TRBJ2-2; D may match TRBD1 or TRBD2 (5 bases each). Germline V gene sequence: CDR1 LGHDT, CDR2 YNNKEL (reference sequence). V lost 4 bases to trimming and J lost 5 bases, with 20 bases between them. This CDR3 has 17 residues. The CDR3 reads CASSLRWGRGKTGELFF. The CDR3 DNA follows: TGTGCCAGCAGCCTGCGTTGGGGCCGGGGAAAAACCGGGGAGCTGTTTTTT.

This clonotype was seen a handful of times. V usage is TRBV28 and J usage is TRBJ2-2; a weak D match, TRBD2 (6 bases). The germline V gene has CDR1 MDHEN and CDR2 SYDVKM. This CDR3 is built from 20 residues. The ends were cut back, 3 bases at V and 3 bases at J, with 26 bases in the middle. The CDR3 reads CASSFSGGLGDPEDTGELFF. The CDR3 region has the DNA TGTGCCAGCAGTTTCTCCGGGGGTTTAGGGGACCCAGAGGACACCGGGGAGCTGTTTTTT. Variable domain in full (rest from reference TRBV28 and TRBJ2-2): DVKVTQSSRYLVKRTGEKVFLECVQDMDHENMFWYRQDPGLGLRLIYFSYDVKMKEKGDIPEGYSVSREKKERFSLILESASTNQTSMYLCASSFSGGLGDPEDTGELFFGEGSRLTVL.

The chain employs TRBV5-1 and TRBJ2-1; 10 bases align to TRBD2. CDR1 and CDR2 (germline): SGHRS, YFSETQ. V trimming: 5 bases; J trimming: 4 bases; junction bases outside the gene matches: 6. This CDR3 spans 15 amino acids. For the CDR3, the DNA is TGCGCCAGCAGTCCCGCTAGCGGGAGATACAATGAGCAGTTCTTC. Translated: CASSPASGRYNEQFF.

This clonotype was observed many times. The gene calls are TRBV5-1 and TRBJ2-3; D could derive from TRBD1 or TRBD2 (5 bases each). Per germline, CDR1 SGHRS and CDR2 YFSETQ. The germline V and J ends were trimmed by 3 bases and 2 bases, with 10 bases remaining between them. The CDR3 length is 14 residues. In nucleotides, the CDR3 is TGCGCCAGCAGCTCCGGGACCGCCACAGATACGCAGTATTTT. It yields the protein CASSSGTATDTQYF.

This clonotype was detected ten times or more. The chain has TRBV9 and TRBJ2-3, with D possibly matching TRBD2 (5 bases). The CDR3 is 15 residues long. The germline V gene has CDR1 SGDLS and CDR2 YYNGEE. Between the trimmed V and J ends, which lost 3 bases and 1 base, there was a span of 12 bases. CDR3 in amino acids: CASSGPGFRTDTQYF. The CDR3 nucleotides are TGTGCCAGCAGCGGGCCGGGATTCCGCACAGATACGCAGTATTTT. Complete variable domain (other parts from reference TRBV9 and TRBJ2-3): DSGVTQTPKHLITATGQRVTLRCSPRSGDLSVYWYQQSLDQGLQFLIQYYNGEERAKGNILERFSAQQFPDLHSELNLSSLELGDSALYFCASSGPGFRTDTQYFGPGTRLTVL.

The J gene is TRBJ2-5, the V gene TRBV20-1; TRBD2 matches 11 bases. The CDR3 is 14 residues long. V was clipped by 1 base and J by 4 bases; unmatched bases: 2. Germline V gives CDR1 DFQATT, CDR2 SNEGSKA (reference sequence). DNA of the CDR3: TGCAGTGCTAGAGGTAGCGGGAGGGGAGAGACCCAGTACTTC. As protein: CSARGSGRGETQYF.

This clonotype has ten or more counts. This chain joins TRBV20-1 and TRBJ2-7; 10 positions agree with TRBD2. The CDR3 has 13 amino acids. V lost 6 bases to trimming and J lost 3 bases; unmatched junction nucleotides: 5. In germline, CDR1 is DFQATT, CDR2 SNEGSKA (reference sequence). The CDR3 reads CSALAGESYEQYF. CDR3 bases: TGCAGTGCCCTAGCGGGGGAGAGCTACGAGCAGTACTTC.

The chain joins TRBV5-1 to TRBJ2-7; 7 bases line up with TRBD1. The CDR3 consists of 14 residues. V trimming: 4 bases; J trimming: 1 base; junction bases outside the gene matches: 5. Germline loops: CDR1 SGHRS, CDR2 YFSETQ. The CDR3 coding sequence is TGCGCCAGCAGCCGGACAGGCCGATCCTACGAGCAGTACTTC. Translated: CASSRTGRSYEQYF.

Many counts were recorded for this clonotype. The chain uses TRBV24-1 and TRBJ2-1, with D possibly TRBD2 on 6 matching bases. The V gene's germline CDR1 is KGHDR and CDR2 SFDVKD. The CDR3 is 15 residues long. V lost 3 bases to trimming and J lost 7 bases, with 15 bases between them. For the CDR3, the DNA is TGTGCCACCAGTGATGTAACTAGCCCGAGTAATGAGCAGTTCTTC. As protein: CATSDVTSPSNEQFF.